This TCR beta chain derives from a study of low-dose radiotherapy and immunotherapy resistance in tumors. Time point noted: after trial treatment. The treatment here: LDRT plus nivolumab, ipilimumab, low-dose cyclophosphamide and aspirin (RACIN trial). TRAV- and TRBV-specific primers were used for first-strand cDNA, which covered alpha and beta chains. TCRs were amplified for approximately 22 PCR cycles with a constant-region primer and V-primer adapter. TCRdb analysed the reads with MiXCR anew, one entry per CDR3 protein. The data show 40,000 or so distinct CDR3 sequences, with less than 25% seen just once and 8% to 9.5% held by the top ten. Per the germline V gene, CDR1 is LGHNA and CDR2 is YNFKEQ. The length of the CDR3 is 13 residues. V was shortened by 0 bases and J by 2 bases, with 5 bases between the two germline ends.

V is TRBV4-2 and J is TRBJ2-7, with D perhaps TRBD1 or TRBD2 (5 bases each). The sequence came from a female donor with ovarian cancer. The sample in question was PBMCs, obtained after low-dose radiotherapy plus immunotherapy. For the CDR3, the DNA is TGTGCCAGCAGCCAAGAGGGGGCCTACGAGCAGTACTTC. Protein product: CASSQEGAYEQYF.